These T cell receptor beta chains were read from a single sample in a study of T cells in localized non-small cell lung cancer. The assay was immunoSEQ multiplex PCR, and TCRdb's table has in-frame clones only and misses some. This sample yields about 3,100 clones, of which 24% are seen a single time; about 14% belongs to the top ten. The sample was normal lung tissue next to the tumor, taken before any cancer treatment. Receptors were obtained from a man aged 35 to 69 with stage III squamous cell lung carcinoma. Each CDR3 is given with its conserved first and last residue. The D gene is left open where the match is weak. A row's size may be missing; if present it is once, few, many or a size class.

j_call: TRBJ2-5; d_call: -; v_call: TRBV6-8; clone_size: few; cdr3_aa: CASSYDYLGTQYF; cdr3_nt: TGTGCCAGCAGTTACGACTACTTAGGGACCCAGTACTTC
j_call: TRBJ2-5; d_call: -; v_call: TRBV6-8; clone_size: few; cdr3_aa: CASSYGHQETQYF; cdr3_nt: TGTGCCAGCAGTTACGGACATCAAGAGACCCAGTACTTC
j_call: TRBJ2-5; d_call: TRBD1; v_call: TRBV18; clone_size: -; cdr3_aa: CASSPGTGLGETQYF; cdr3_nt: TGTGCCAGCTCACCCGGGACAGGGTTGGGAGAGACCCAGTACTTC
j_call: TRBJ1-6; d_call: -; v_call: TRBV7-4; clone_size: -; cdr3_aa: CASSQATGLPLHF; cdr3_nt: TGTGCCAGCAGCCAAGCTACAGGGTTACCCCTCCACTTT
j_call: TRBJ1-6; d_call: TRBD1; v_call: TRBV9; clone_size: -; cdr3_aa: CASEAGGNSPLHF; cdr3_nt: TGTGCCAGCGAAGCAGGGGGTAATTCACCCCTCCACTTT
j_call: TRBJ2-3; d_call: TRBD1; v_call: TRBV6-8; clone_size: -; cdr3_aa: CASSIQGQSTDTQYF; cdr3_nt: TGTGCCAGCAGCATCCAGGGACAGAGCACAGATACGCAGTATTTT
j_call: TRBJ1-1; d_call: TRBD1; v_call: TRBV19; clone_size: few; cdr3_aa: CASSPLTGSGTEAFF; cdr3_nt: TGTGCCAGTAGTCCACTGACAGGGTCGGGCACTGAAGCTTTCTTT
j_call: TRBJ1-5; d_call: -; v_call: TRBV6-1; clone_size: few; cdr3_aa: CASSEAMGRSNQPQHF; cdr3_nt: TGTGCCAGCAGTGAAGCAATGGGAAGGAGCAATCAGCCCCAGCATTTT
j_call: TRBJ1-1; d_call: -; v_call: TRBV11-3; clone_size: few; cdr3_aa: CASSLRTDGAEAFF; cdr3_nt: TGTGCCAGCAGCCTGCGGACGGATGGGGCTGAAGCTTTCTTT
j_call: TRBJ1-6; d_call: -; v_call: TRBV18; clone_size: -; cdr3_aa: CASSPQNLYNSPLHF; cdr3_nt: TGTGCCAGCTCACCACAGAATTTGTATAATTCACCCCTCCACTTT
j_call: TRBJ1-1; d_call: -; v_call: TRBV19; clone_size: few; cdr3_aa: CASKYAGVTEAFF; cdr3_nt: TGTGCCAGTAAGTATGCAGGGGTCACTGAAGCTTTCTTT
j_call: TRBJ2-5; d_call: -; v_call: TRBV9; clone_size: few; cdr3_aa: CASSPVQETQYF; cdr3_nt: TGTGCCAGCAGTCCCGTTCAAGAGACCCAGTACTTC
j_call: TRBJ2-3; d_call: -; v_call: TRBV28; clone_size: few; cdr3_aa: CASSFLSGTDTQYF; cdr3_nt: TGTGCCAGCAGTTTTTTAAGCGGCACGGATACGCAGTATTTT
j_call: TRBJ2-7; d_call: TRBD1; v_call: TRBV29-1; clone_size: -; cdr3_aa: CSVGQGRSYEQYF; cdr3_nt: TGCAGCGTGGGACAGGGACGCTCCTACGAGCAGTACTTC
j_call: TRBJ1-2; d_call: -; v_call: TRBV15; clone_size: -; cdr3_aa: CATSRDLKTDGYTF; cdr3_nt: TGTGCCACCAGTCGGGACTTAAAGACGGATGGCTACACCTTC
j_call: TRBJ2-7; d_call: -; v_call: TRBV28; clone_size: -; cdr3_aa: CASSAKETAHEQYF; cdr3_nt: TGTGCCAGCAGCGCCAAGGAGACAGCTCACGAGCAGTACTTC
j_call: TRBJ2-3; d_call: -; v_call: TRBV19; clone_size: -; cdr3_aa: CASSGWGNTDTQYF; cdr3_nt: TGTGCCAGTAGTGGATGGGGGAACACAGATACGCAGTATTTT
j_call: TRBJ2-2; d_call: -; v_call: TRBV11-3; clone_size: medium-sized; cdr3_aa: CASSLRGGTGELFF; cdr3_nt: TGTGCCAGCAGCTTAAGGGGGGGAACCGGGGAGCTGTTTTTT
j_call: TRBJ2-1; d_call: -; v_call: TRBV5-1; clone_size: -; cdr3_aa: CASSLGVNPYNEQFF; cdr3_nt: TGCGCCAGCAGCTTGGGGGTTAACCCCTACAATGAGCAGTTCTTC
j_call: TRBJ2-5; d_call: -; v_call: TRBV25-1; clone_size: -; cdr3_aa: CASSEGFSEPQETQYF; cdr3_nt: TGTGCCAGCAGTGAGGGCTTTAGCGAGCCGCAAGAGACCCAGTACTTC
j_call: TRBJ2-1; d_call: TRBD2; v_call: TRBV5-1; clone_size: -; cdr3_aa: CASSWGLAGGVGEQFF; cdr3_nt: TGCGCCAGCAGCTGGGGACTAGCGGGGGGTGTGGGTGAGCAGTTCTTC
j_call: TRBJ2-2; d_call: -; v_call: TRBV14; clone_size: -; cdr3_aa: CASSQQTYSGELFF; cdr3_nt: TGTGCCAGCAGCCAACAAACTTATTCCGGGGAGCTGTTTTTT
j_call: TRBJ2-2; d_call: -; v_call: TRBV19; clone_size: -; cdr3_aa: CASSAPGAYTGELFF; cdr3_nt: TGTGCCAGTAGTGCCCCAGGGGCCTACACCGGGGAGCTGTTTTTT
j_call: TRBJ1-5; d_call: -; v_call: TRBV30; clone_size: -; cdr3_aa: CAWSVGRDQPQHF; cdr3_nt: TGTGCCTGGAGTGTAGGCAGAGATCAGCCCCAGCATTTT
j_call: TRBJ2-3; d_call: TRBD2; v_call: TRBV5-1; clone_size: -; cdr3_aa: CASSVGSGGGGTDTQYF; cdr3_nt: TGCGCCAGCAGCGTGGGGTCTGGCGGGGGTGGCACAGATACGCAGTATTTT
j_call: TRBJ1-6; d_call: -; v_call: TRBV11-3; clone_size: few; cdr3_aa: CASSLVGSGNSPLHF; cdr3_nt: TGTGCCAGCAGCTTGGTGGGGTCAGGGAATTCACCCCTCCACTTT
j_call: TRBJ2-7; d_call: -; v_call: TRBV10-2; clone_size: -; cdr3_aa: CASSEGGYEQYF; cdr3_nt: TGCGCCAGCAGTGAAGGTGGCTACGAGCAGTACTTC
j_call: TRBJ1-1; d_call: -; v_call: TRBV11-3; clone_size: medium-sized; cdr3_aa: CASSYQRTELNTEAFF; cdr3_nt: TGTGCCAGCAGCTACCAGAGGACAGAATTGAACACTGAAGCTTTCTTT
j_call: TRBJ1-2; d_call: -; v_call: TRBV28; clone_size: medium-sized; cdr3_aa: CASSRTPNYGYTF; cdr3_nt: TGTGCCAGCAGCAGGACACCTAACTATGGCTACACCTTC
j_call: TRBJ2-3; d_call: TRBD2; v_call: TRBV11-3; clone_size: medium-sized; cdr3_aa: CASSRLAGGLTDTQYF; cdr3_nt: TGTGCCAGCAGCAGACTAGCGGGGGGACTCACAGATACGCAGTATTTT
j_call: TRBJ2-7; d_call: TRBD1; v_call: TRBV30; clone_size: -; cdr3_aa: CAWSGQGYEQYF; cdr3_nt: TGTGCCTGGAGCGGACAGGGATACGAGCAGTACTTC
j_call: TRBJ1-1; d_call: TRBD1; v_call: TRBV5-1; clone_size: -; cdr3_aa: CASSLTGGGQEAFF; cdr3_nt: TGCGCCAGCAGCCTAACAGGGGGTGGGCAAGAAGCTTTCTTT
j_call: TRBJ1-2; d_call: -; v_call: TRBV11-3; clone_size: many; cdr3_aa: CASSSGRFNYGYTF; cdr3_nt: TGTGCCAGCAGCTCGGGACGGTTTAACTATGGCTACACCTTC
j_call: TRBJ1-1; d_call: -; v_call: TRBV30; clone_size: -; cdr3_aa: CAWGLSNTEAFF; cdr3_nt: TGTGCCTGGGGACTCTCGAACACTGAAGCTTTCTTT
j_call: TRBJ1-5; d_call: -; v_call: TRBV12-5; clone_size: few; cdr3_aa: CASTSMDQPQHF; cdr3_nt: TGTGCCAGCACTTCGATGGATCAGCCCCAGCATTTT
j_call: TRBJ2-1; d_call: TRBD2; v_call: TRBV11-3; clone_size: -; cdr3_aa: CASSLVLAGDNEQFF; cdr3_nt: TGTGCCAGCAGCTTGGTCCTAGCGGGGGACAATGAGCAGTTCTTC
j_call: TRBJ1-1; d_call: -; v_call: TRBV6-8; clone_size: few; cdr3_aa: CASSYGGNTEAFF; cdr3_nt: TGTGCCAGCAGTTATGGGGGGAACACTGAAGCTTTCTTT
j_call: TRBJ2-2; d_call: TRBD1; v_call: TRBV12-5; clone_size: medium-sized; cdr3_aa: CASTDREFTGELFF; cdr3_nt: TGTGCCAGCACCGACAGGGAGTTCACCGGGGAGCTGTTTTTT
j_call: TRBJ2-1; d_call: -; v_call: TRBV6-7; clone_size: -; cdr3_aa: CASALGNEQFF; cdr3_nt: TGTGCCAGTGCGTTGGGCAATGAGCAGTTCTTC
j_call: TRBJ1-1; d_call: TRBD1; v_call: TRBV11-3; clone_size: -; cdr3_aa: CASSRQGSITEAFF; cdr3_nt: TGTGCCAGCAGCCGACAGGGGTCAATCACTGAAGCTTTCTTT
j_call: TRBJ1-1; d_call: -; v_call: TRBV19; clone_size: -; cdr3_aa: CASEDRQNTEAFF; cdr3_nt: TGTGCCAGTGAGGACCGACAGAACACTGAAGCTTTCTTT
j_call: TRBJ1-1; d_call: -; v_call: TRBV30; clone_size: -; cdr3_aa: CAWSVVAMNTEAFF; cdr3_nt: TGTGCCTGGAGTGTTGTGGCTATGAACACTGAAGCTTTCTTT
j_call: TRBJ1-2; d_call: -; v_call: TRBV11-3; clone_size: -; cdr3_aa: CASSHGGGGHYGYTF; cdr3_nt: TGTGCCAGCAGCCACGGAGGAGGGGGACACTATGGCTACACCTTC
j_call: TRBJ2-2; d_call: TRBD1; v_call: TRBV11-3; clone_size: few; cdr3_aa: CASSGQGAHTGELFF; cdr3_nt: TGTGCCAGCAGCGGACAGGGGGCGCACACCGGGGAGCTGTTTTTT
j_call: TRBJ2-5; d_call: TRBD1; v_call: TRBV28; clone_size: few; cdr3_aa: CASSLRTGVLETQYF; cdr3_nt: TGTGCCAGCAGCCTAAGGACAGGGGTTTTGGAGACCCAGTACTTC
j_call: TRBJ2-5; d_call: -; v_call: TRBV18; clone_size: -; cdr3_aa: CASSPRKGETQYF; cdr3_nt: TGTGCCAGCTCACCACGGAAAGGGGAGACCCAGTACTTC
j_call: TRBJ2-5; d_call: TRBD1; v_call: TRBV11-3; clone_size: -; cdr3_aa: CASSLARNRGQGETQYF; cdr3_nt: TGTGCCAGCAGCTTGGCCCGAAACAGGGGGCAGGGTGAGACCCAGTACTTC
j_call: TRBJ1-2; d_call: -; v_call: TRBV7-5; clone_size: -; cdr3_aa: CASSLGDRGYGYTF; cdr3_nt: TGTGCCAGCAGCTTGGGGGACAGGGGCTATGGCTACACCTTC
j_call: TRBJ2-5; d_call: -; v_call: TRBV5-1; clone_size: -; cdr3_aa: CASTKIPQYQETQYF; cdr3_nt: TGCGCCAGCACCAAGATCCCCCAGTACCAAGAGACCCAGTACTTC
j_call: TRBJ2-3; d_call: -; v_call: TRBV9; clone_size: few; cdr3_aa: CASSVTNPSTDTQYF; cdr3_nt: TGTGCCAGCAGCGTAACTAACCCTAGCACAGATACGCAGTATTTT
j_call: TRBJ1-2; d_call: -; v_call: TRBV12-5; clone_size: -; cdr3_aa: CASGPDTPEGYTF; cdr3_nt: TGTGCTAGTGGACCGGACACGCCAGAGGGCTACACCTTC
j_call: TRBJ2-5; d_call: -; v_call: TRBV11-3; clone_size: few; cdr3_aa: CASSTPDRRGETQYF; cdr3_nt: TGTGCCAGCAGCACGCCGGACAGGAGGGGAGAGACCCAGTACTTC
j_call: TRBJ2-7; d_call: -; v_call: TRBV10-1; clone_size: -; cdr3_aa: CATGDGYEQYF; cdr3_nt: TGCGCCACAGGGGATGGGTACGAGCAGTACTTC
j_call: TRBJ2-5; d_call: -; v_call: TRBV28; clone_size: -; cdr3_aa: CASSLRRGRPQETQYF; cdr3_nt: TGTGCCAGCAGTTTACGTAGAGGGAGGCCCCAAGAGACCCAGTACTTC